A single T cell receptor (beta chain) is shown here with its context. The antigen is unknown. V trimming: 6 bases; J trimming: 8 bases; junction bases outside the gene matches: 6. The CDR3 consists of 13 residues. The method was immunoSEQ multiplex PCR; TCRdb's version includes in-frame clones alone and lacks a portion of them. This sample yields around 160,000 clones, of which around nine tenths are seen a single time; around 5.5% belongs to the top ten. This entry is derived from a study of T cell responses to AZD1222 COVID-19 vaccine. Notes on the study in general: At baseline, just a handful of AZD1222 recipients tested seropositive. White British donors predominated, females outnumbered males, and clonal diversity was possibly underestimated. Spike-specific TCR breadth and depth rose after two AZD1222 doses. Repertoires were obtained solely post-peak T cell response.

Sequenced here: peripheral blood, sampled on day 0 of AZD1222 vaccination. The TCR originated in an adult in good health. The chain uses TRBV12-3 or TRBV12-4 and TRBJ2-1; 8 positions agree with TRBD2. CDR3 sequence (DNA): TGTGCCAGCAGCTTACGAGCGGGAGATGAGCAGTTCTTC. Protein: CASSLRAGDEQFF.